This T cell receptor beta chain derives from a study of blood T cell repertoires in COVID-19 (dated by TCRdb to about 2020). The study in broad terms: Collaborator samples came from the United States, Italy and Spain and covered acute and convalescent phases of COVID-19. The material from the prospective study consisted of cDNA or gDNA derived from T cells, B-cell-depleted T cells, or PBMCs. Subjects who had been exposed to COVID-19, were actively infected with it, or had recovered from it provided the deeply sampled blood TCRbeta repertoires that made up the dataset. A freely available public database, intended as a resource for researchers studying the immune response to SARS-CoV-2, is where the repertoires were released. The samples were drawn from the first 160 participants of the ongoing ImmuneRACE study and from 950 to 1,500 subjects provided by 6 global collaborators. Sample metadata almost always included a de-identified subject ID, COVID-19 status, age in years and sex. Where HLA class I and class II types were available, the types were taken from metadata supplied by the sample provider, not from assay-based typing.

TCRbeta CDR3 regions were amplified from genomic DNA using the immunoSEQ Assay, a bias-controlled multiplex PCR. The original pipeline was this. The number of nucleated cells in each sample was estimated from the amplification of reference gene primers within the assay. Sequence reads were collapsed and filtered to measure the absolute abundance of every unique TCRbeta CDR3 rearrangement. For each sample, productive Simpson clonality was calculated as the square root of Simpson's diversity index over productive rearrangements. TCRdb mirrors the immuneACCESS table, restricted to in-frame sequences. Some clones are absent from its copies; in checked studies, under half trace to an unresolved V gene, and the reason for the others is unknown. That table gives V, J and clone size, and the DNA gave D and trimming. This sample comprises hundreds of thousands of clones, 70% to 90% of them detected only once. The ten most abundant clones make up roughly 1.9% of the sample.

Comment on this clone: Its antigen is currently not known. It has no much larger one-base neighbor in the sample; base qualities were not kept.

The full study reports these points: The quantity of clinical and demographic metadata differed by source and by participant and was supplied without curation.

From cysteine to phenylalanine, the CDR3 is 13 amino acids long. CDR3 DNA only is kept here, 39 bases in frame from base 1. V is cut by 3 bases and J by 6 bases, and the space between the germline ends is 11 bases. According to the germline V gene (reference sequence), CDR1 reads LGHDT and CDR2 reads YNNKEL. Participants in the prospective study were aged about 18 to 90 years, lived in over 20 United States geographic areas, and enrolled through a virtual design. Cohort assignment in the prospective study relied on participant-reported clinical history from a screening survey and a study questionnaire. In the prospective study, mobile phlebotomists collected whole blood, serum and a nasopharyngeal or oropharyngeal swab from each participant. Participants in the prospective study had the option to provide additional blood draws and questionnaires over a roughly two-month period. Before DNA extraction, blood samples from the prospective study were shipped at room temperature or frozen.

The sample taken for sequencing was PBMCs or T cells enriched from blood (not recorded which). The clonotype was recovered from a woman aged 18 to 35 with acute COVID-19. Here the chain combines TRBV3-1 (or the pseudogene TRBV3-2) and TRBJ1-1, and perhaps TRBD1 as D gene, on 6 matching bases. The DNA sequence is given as TGTGCCAGCAGCCATACAGGGTGGGCTGAAGCTTTCTTT. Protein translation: CASSHTGWAEAFF.